A selection of T cell receptor beta chains follows, all from one sample in a study of blood T cell repertoires in COVID-19. Assay: immunoSEQ multiplex PCR; the TCRdb copy retains only in-frame clones and omits some. In the table there are under 250,000 clones, about 86% of which are singletons. Sequenced input: PBMCs or T cells enriched from blood (not recorded which). The receptors here all came from a woman in her 40s with acute COVID-19. The CDR3 runs from the conserved cysteine through the conserved F or W. The D gene is left open where the match is weak. Expanded clones are given a class, and other clones once, few, many or no size at all.

>11|.|TRBJ1-6|TRBV23-1|.
CASTRGSPLHF
TGCGCCAGCACCCGGGGTTCACCCCTCCACTTT
>16|.|TRBJ1-1|TRBV6-2/TRBV6-3|TRBD1
CASSYQIGQGAMEAFF
TGTGCCAGCAGTTACCAGATTGGACAGGGAGCCATGGAAGCTTTCTTT
>15|.|TRBJ1-4|TRBV19|TRBD1
CASRADRVANEKLFF
TGTGCCAGTAGGGCGGACAGGGTGGCTAATGAAAAACTGTTTTTT
>15|.|TRBJ2-2|TRBV7-3|TRBD1
CASSRQGSNTGELFF
TGTGCCAGCAGCAGACAGGGGTCGAACACCGGGGAGCTGTTTTTT
>14|.|TRBJ1-2|TRBV20-1|.
CSASFFGQGESYTF
TGCAGTGCTAGTTTTTTCGGGCAGGGTGAGAGCTACACCTTC
>13|.|TRBJ2-5|TRBV19|TRBD1
CASSGTVSETQYF
TGTGCCAGTAGTGGGACAGTTAGCGAGACCCAGTACTTC
>15|.|TRBJ2-7|TRBV28|TRBD1
CASSSRPGQSYEQYF
TGTGCCAGCAGTTCGCGTCCGGGACAGTCCTACGAGCAGTACTTC
>12|.|TRBJ1-5|TRBV28|.
CASTTGQQPQHF
TGTGCCAGCACGACAGGTCAACAGCCCCAGCATTTT
>15|.|TRBJ1-4|TRBV18|.
CASSLQGATNEKLFF
TGTGCCAGCTCATTACAGGGTGCAACTAATGAAAAACTGTTTTTT
>16|once|TRBJ2-5|TRBV7-2|TRBD2
CASSLAASGGQETQYF
TGTGCCAGCAGCTTAGCTGCTAGCGGGGGACAAGAGACCCAGTACTTC
>15|.|TRBJ2-3|TRBV4-2|.
CASSQGPGSTDTQYF
TGTGCCAGCAGCCAAGGCCCCGGTAGCACAGATACGCAGTATTTT
>13|.|TRBJ1-5|TRBV4-1|.
CASSQDGLGPQHF
TGCGCCAGCAGCCAAGACGGGTTGGGGCCCCAGCATTTT
>14|.|TRBJ1-2|TRBV6-1|.
CASSEGGQDYGYTF
TGTGCCAGCAGTGAAGGGGGACAAGACTATGGCTACACCTTC
>13|.|TRBJ1-1|TRBV30|.
CAWRLQGGTEAFF
TGTGCCTGGAGGTTACAGGGCGGCACTGAAGCTTTCTTT
>14|once|TRBJ2-3|TRBV9|.
CASSVDSSTDTQYF
TGTGCCAGCAGCGTAGACTCTTCCACAGATACGCAGTATTTT
>16|.|TRBJ1-5|TRBV16|.
CASSQWGRGSNQPQHF
TGTGCCAGCAGCCAATGGGGAAGGGGGAGCAATCAGCCCCAGCATTTT
>14|.|TRBJ2-3|TRBV11-2|TRBD1
CASSRGQGIDTQYF
TGTGCCAGCAGCCGTGGACAGGGGATAGATACGCAGTATTTT
>15|.|TRBJ2-1|TRBV4-2|.
CASSQDQEADNEQFF
TGTGCCAGCAGCCAAGATCAGGAGGCGGACAATGAGCAGTTCTTC
>16|.|TRBJ2-2|TRBV10-2|TRBD1
CASSAVGQGFGGELFF
TGCGCCAGCAGTGCTGTGGGACAGGGGTTCGGCGGGGAGCTGTTTTTT
>14|.|TRBJ2-7|TRBV30|.
CAWSVDSFSYEQYF
TGTGCCTGGAGTGTAGACAGCTTTTCCTACGAGCAGTACTTC
>14|once|TRBJ2-7|TRBV6-2/TRBV6-3|TRBD1
CASSADRGHYEQYF
TGTGCCAGCAGTGCGGACAGGGGTCACTACGAGCAGTACTTC
>15|.|TRBJ2-3|TRBV7-3|TRBD2
CASSPTSGSTDTQYF
TGTGCCAGCAGCCCAACTAGCGGGTCCACAGATACGCAGTATTTT
>15|.|TRBJ2-2|TRBV9|TRBD2
CASMTSTSNTGELFF
TGTGCCAGCATGACTAGCACCTCGAACACCGGGGAGCTGTTTTTT
>15|.|TRBJ1-2|TRBV7-2|.
CASSLRPGGLYGYTF
TGTGCCAGCAGCCTTAGGCCCGGGGGGCTCTATGGCTACACCTTC
>15|.|TRBJ1-1|TRBV27|.
CASSSNQGLGVVAFF
TGTGCCAGCAGTTCGAATCAGGGGTTAGGGGTGGTTGCTTTCTTT
>16|.|TRBJ1-4|TRBV19|TRBD1
CASTPPDGTGSEKLFF
TGTGCCAGTACCCCCCCGGACGGGACAGGGAGTGAAAAACTGTTTTTT
>16|.|TRBJ2-5|TRBV21-1|.
CASSKGGIASRETQYF
TGTGCCAGCAGCAAGGGGGGGATCGCCTCAAGGGAGACCCAGTACTTC
>14|few|TRBJ2-2|TRBV10-1|.
CASSDARPAGELFF
TGCGCCAGCAGTGATGCTAGGCCGGCCGGGGAGCTGTTTTTT
>12|few|TRBJ1-3|TRBV6-5|.
CASSSPRNTIYF
TGTGCCAGCAGTTCCCCCAGGAACACCATATATTTT
>16|.|TRBJ2-3|TRBV30|TRBD1
CAWSYRTGSPSDTQYF
TGTGCCTGGAGTTACAGGACAGGGAGCCCATCAGATACGCAGTATTTT